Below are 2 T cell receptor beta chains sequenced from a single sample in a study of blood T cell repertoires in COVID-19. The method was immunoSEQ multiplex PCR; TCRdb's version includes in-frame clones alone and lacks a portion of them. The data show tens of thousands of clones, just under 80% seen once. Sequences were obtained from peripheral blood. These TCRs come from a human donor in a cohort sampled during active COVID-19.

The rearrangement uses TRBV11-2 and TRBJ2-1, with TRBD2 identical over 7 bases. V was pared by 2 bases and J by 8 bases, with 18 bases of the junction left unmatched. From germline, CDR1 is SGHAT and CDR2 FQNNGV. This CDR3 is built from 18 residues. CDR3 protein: CASSLRSGAFSTPHEQFF. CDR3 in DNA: TGTGCCAGCAGCTTAAGGAGCGGGGCCTTCTCCACACCACATGAGCAGTTCTTC. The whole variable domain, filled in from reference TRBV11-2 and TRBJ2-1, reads EAGVAQSPRYKIIEKRQSVAFWCNPISGHATLYWYQQILGQGPKLLIQFQNNGVVDDSQLPKDRFSAERLKGVDSTLKIQPAKLEDSAVYLCASSLRSGAFSTPHEQFFGPGTRLTVL.

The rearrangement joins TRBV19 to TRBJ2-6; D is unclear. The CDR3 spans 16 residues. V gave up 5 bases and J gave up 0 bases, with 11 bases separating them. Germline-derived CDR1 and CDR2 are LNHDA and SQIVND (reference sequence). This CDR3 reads CASSSRHISGANVLTF. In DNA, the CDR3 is TGTGCCAGTAGTTCCCGACATATCTCTGGGGCCAACGTCCTGACTTTC.